One sample yielded the 22 T cell receptor beta chains listed below, sequenced in a study of CD8+CD57+ T cells in acquired aplastic anemia. Genomic DNA acted as the template from which TCR beta VDJ combination and CDR3 sequence profiling were carried out. A single record per CDR3 protein comes from TCRdb applying MiXCR to the reads. The sample yields around 210,000 distinct CDR3 sequences, 65% seen once. CD8+CD57+ cell expansion had been shown by flow cytometry in patients chosen for sequencing. The sequencing input was sorted CD4+, CD8+, or CD8+CD57+ T cells (not recorded which) from PBMCs. The receptors were gathered from a human donor with aplastic anemia.

The chain carries TRBV20-1 and TRBJ2-5, with D tentatively TRBD2 (6 bases). With 0 bases removed from V and 4 bases from J, the gap between germline ends came to 15 bases. This CDR3 spans 15 amino acids. CDR1 DFQATT and CDR2 SNEGSKA come from the germline V gene (reference sequence). The CDR3 protein is CSARDAGGLRETQYF. As DNA, the CDR3 is TGCAGTGCTAGAGACGCCGGGGGATTGCGAGAGACCCAGTACTTC.

The rearrangement links TRBV5-1 to TRBJ1-2; D gene unclear. Germline lookup yields CDR1 SGHRS and CDR2 YFSETQ. The CDR3 spans 15 residues. V lost 2 bases, J lost 1 base, and 12 bases lay in between. In DNA, the CDR3 is TGCGCCAGCAGCTTCCACCGGGCCGATAACTATGGCTACACCTTC. This translates into CASSFHRADNYGYTF.

The chain links TRBV29-1 to TRBJ2-1, with 15 positions matching TRBD2. Germline lookup yields CDR1 SQVTM and CDR2 ANQGSEA. J gave up 9 bases and V 8 bases, and 5 bases lay outside the gene matches. The CDR3 covers 13 residues. CDR3 loop: CSPGLAGGGEQFF. CDR3 nucleotide sequence: TGCAGCCCGGGACTAGCGGGGGGCGGTGAGCAGTTCTTC.

This clonotype was observed at least ten times. This chain connects TRBV25-1 to TRBJ1-1; no reliable D call. V was clipped by 3 bases and J by 1 base, with 3 bases between them. The germline CDR1 and CDR2 sequences are MGHDK and SYGVNS. The CDR3 covers 12 residues. The DNA for the CDR3 is TGTGCCAGCAGTGACCGGAACACTGAAGCTTTCTTT. Translation gives CASSDRNTEAFF.

Concerning this clonotype: Germline is not matched at one junction end, which may reflect a read error. The chain uses TRBV5-1 and TRBJ1-2; maybe TRBD1 (6 bases). This CDR3 has 15 amino acids. CDR1 and CDR2 from the germline V gene are SGHRS and YFSETQ. The CDR3 DNA sequence: TGTGCCAGCAGCGTAGAAGGCAGGGGTGCAGGAGGCTACACCTTC. Translated: CASSVEGRGAGGYTF.

Regarding this clonotype: A clone one base away is much larger, so this may be a read error. V is TRBV3-1 and J is TRBJ2-5, with TRBD1 matching over 8 bases. Germline CDR1 and CDR2: LGHDT and YNNKEL (reference sequence). The CDR3 is made up of 14 amino acids. The trim removed 4 bases at V and 4 bases at J, leaving 5 bases unmatched. The CDR3 region is CASSRGQGGETQYF. The CDR3 nucleotides read TGTGCCAGCAGCCGAGGACAGGGTGGAGAGACCCAGTACTTC.

The table lists this clonotype with a few counts. The gene calls are TRBV15 and TRBJ1-4; D gene unclear. The CDR3 extends over 13 amino acids. CDR1 is LNHNV and CDR2 is YYDKDF in the germline V gene (reference sequence). V was clipped by 0 bases and J by 7 bases, with 6 bases between them. CDR3 region: CATSRDLGEKLFF. Written as DNA, the CDR3 is TGTGCCACCAGCAGAGATTTAGGTGAAAAACTGTTTTTT.

This chain uses TRBV20-1 with TRBJ1-5, with 9 bases that match TRBD1. The germline V gene has CDR1 DFQATT and CDR2 SNEGSKA (reference sequence). J gave up 1 base and V 5 bases, and 12 bases lay outside the gene matches. There are 17 residues in the CDR3. The chain's CDR3 is CSARPGQGGGSNQPQHF. CDR3 DNA sequence: TGCAGTGCTCGGCCGGGACAGGGAGGGGGAAGCAATCAGCCCCAGCATTTT.

The rearrangement joins TRBV7-8 to TRBJ2-5; 8 positions agree with TRBD2. The CDR3 runs 17 residues. V dropped 1 base and J dropped 5; count of bases not matched to a gene: 12. Germline-derived CDR1 and CDR2 are SGHVS and FQNEAQ. The CDR3 DNA reads as TGTGCCAGCAGCTTAGTACGCTCGACTAGCGCGGTTGAGACCCAGTACTTC. Its translation: CASSLVRSTSAVETQYF.

With regard to this clonotype: One junction end disagrees with the germline gene, perhaps due to a read error. The V call is TRBV13, the J call TRBJ2-2, with 7 bases that match TRBD2. The CDR3 is made up of 14 amino acids. CDR1 PRHDT and CDR2 FYEKMQ come from the germline V gene (reference sequence). For the CDR3, the DNA is TGTGCCAGCAGCACGCCCGCTGCTGGCGGGGGGCTGTTTTTT. Amino acid sequence: CASSTPAAGGGLFF.

The chain recombines TRBV5-1 with TRBJ1-1, with D perhaps matching TRBD1 (6 bases). Germline CDR1 and CDR2: SGHRS and YFSETQ. The CDR3 loop spans 14 amino acids. Between the trimmed V and J ends, which lost 3 bases and 4 bases, there was a span of 13 bases. Written as DNA, the CDR3 is TGCGCCAGCAGCTCCGGGACACTAGGCACTGAAGCTTTCTTT. It codes for CASSSGTLGTEAFF.

V gene TRBV5-1 combines with J gene TRBJ2-7; D gene ambiguous. The CDR3 contains 14 residues. Germline CDR1 is SGHRS and CDR2 is YFSETQ. V shed 0 bases and J shed 2 bases, with 9 bases lying between them. The CDR3, as DNA: TGCGCCAGCAGCTTGGCCGACATTACCTACGAGCAGTACTTC. It encodes CASSLADITYEQYF.

This sequence joins TRBV29-1 and TRBJ2-5; either TRBD1 or TRBD2 may supply D (6 bases each). The CDR3 sequence is 13 residues long. Germline CDR1 is SQVTM and CDR2 is ANQGSEA. Trimming left V 4 bases short and J 4 bases short, with 13 bases between. CDR3 region: CSVVPGGGETQYF. In DNA form, the CDR3 reads TGCAGCGTTGTCCCCGGGGGCGGAGAGACCCAGTACTTC.

The rearrangement uses TRBV12-3 or TRBV12-4 and TRBJ1-1; D is uncertain. V was cut by 4 bases and J by 1 base, with 13 bases left in between. The CDR3 consists of 15 residues. In DNA form, the CDR3 reads TGTGCCAGCAGTTCCCATGGACCGTCGAACACTGAAGCTTTCTTT. Amino acids: CASSSHGPSNTEAFF.

V usage is TRBV7-2 and J usage is TRBJ2-7; the match to TRBD1 covers 9 bases. The germline V gene has CDR1 SGHTA and CDR2 FQGNSA. V lost 4 bases to trimming and J lost 4 bases; unmatched junction nucleotides: 8. The CDR3 is 15 residues long. The DNA of the CDR3 is TGTGCCAGCAGCTACGGGACAGGGCCGATTTACGAGCAGTACTTC. Protein: CASSYGTGPIYEQYF.

The chain joins TRBV7-8 to TRBJ1-6, with D possibly being TRBD1 (5 bases). Per the germline V gene, CDR1 is SGHVS and CDR2 is FQNEAQ. Trimming left V 2 bases short and J 8 bases short, with 13 bases between. The CDR3 spans 15 residues. This chain's CDR3 is CASSLLAGGYSPLHF. CDR3 bases: TGTGCCAGCAGCTTACTTGCGGGGGGATATTCACCCCTCCACTTT.

The chain combines TRBV19 with TRBJ2-3; 8 bases agree with TRBD2. CDR1 and CDR2 (germline): LNHDA, SQIVND (reference sequence). J was trimmed by 7 bases and V by 9 bases; bases with no gene match: 15. The CDR3 is made up of 15 amino acids. CDR3 protein: CASSPLTGGPYTQYF. CDR3 DNA: TGTGCCAGCAGCCCGCTGACGGGAGGGCCATATACGCAGTATTTT.

Here the CDR3 reads CSAREGDRTNTGELFF. CDR3 DNA: TGCAGTGCTAGAGAGGGGGACAGAACGAACACCGGGGAGCTGTTTTTT. The chain joins TRBV20-1 to TRBJ2-2; the match to TRBD1 covers 7 bases. With V trimmed by 0 bases and J by 0 bases, 4 bases remained unmatched. From germline, CDR1 is DFQATT and CDR2 SNEGSKA (reference sequence). The CDR3 sequence is 16 residues long.

The chain recombines TRBV19 with TRBJ2-1; D may be TRBD1 (5 bases). Germline loops: CDR1 LNHDA, CDR2 SQIVND (reference sequence). The V end was cut by 7 bases, the J end by 2 bases, with 9 bases between. The CDR3 loop spans 13 amino acids. The CDR3 is CASNTGTYNEQFF. The CDR3 DNA follows: TGTGCCAGTAACACAGGCACCTACAATGAGCAGTTCTTC.

V usage is TRBV5-1 and J usage is TRBJ2-7, with TRBD1 identical over 7 bases. After removal of 2 bases from V and 3 bases from J, the junction contained 5 bases not matched to a gene. The germline V gene encodes CDR1 SGHRS and CDR2 YFSETQ. The CDR3 runs to 14 residues. The CDR3 DNA reads as TGCGCCAGCAGCTTACAGGGGACGGGCTACGAGCAGTACTTC. Protein sequence: CASSLQGTGYEQYF.

The chain has TRBV7-6 and TRBJ2-1; TRBD2 aligns across 8 bases. V shed 3 bases and J 6 bases; nucleotides not matched to a gene: 1. Germline V gene sequence: CDR1 SGHVS, CDR2 FNYEAQ. The CDR3 consists of 13 residues. The CDR3 nucleotides read TGTGCCAGCAGCTTGAGCGGGGGCAATGAGCAGTTCTTC. Its protein product is CASSLSGGNEQFF.

The rearrangement links TRBV7-6 to TRBJ2-7; D not resolved. V was shortened by 5 bases and J by 12 bases, with 17 bases between the two germline ends. CDR3 length: 12 amino acids. Germline V lookup: CDR1 SGHVS, CDR2 FNYEAQ. CDR3 bases: TGTGCCAGCAGCCAAGATCTGATAACGCGGTACTTC. Its translation is CASSQDLITRYF.